Below, one TCR beta chain is given with its context. These data originate in a study of blood T cell repertoires in COVID-19. Only in-frame clones appear in the TCRdb table, and some are missing; sequencing was by immunoSEQ multiplex PCR. The table lists 100,000 to 150,000 clones, 84% of them singletons. The CDR3 runs 13 residues. Trimming stripped 5 bases from V and 6 bases from J, with 13 bases between. Germline loops: CDR1 MNHEY, CDR2 SMNVEV (reference sequence). This TCR derives from a man in his fifties or sixties with acute or convalescent COVID-19. The rearrangement links TRBV27 to TRBJ1-1, with unresolved D. Material for sequencing was peripheral blood. The CDR3 DNA reads TGTGCCAGCAGTCCCTACACAGCGGCTGAAGCTTTCTTT. Its protein is CASSPYTAAEAFF.